These T cell receptor beta chains were read from a single sample in a study of spatial heterogeneity in lung cancer. Each CDR3 protein is one row after TCRdb ran MiXCR on the 5' RACE reads. Of tens of thousands of distinct CDR3 sequences listed, about 12% are singletons. The sample was PBMCs, taken at surgery. These receptors were taken from a male donor with early-stage non-small cell lung cancer. CDR3s include the opening cysteine and the closing phenylalanine or tryptophan. The D gene is left open where the match is weak. Some rows mark clone size as missing; the rest say once, few, many or name a class of expanded clone.

clone_size: few; d_call: TRBD1; j_call: TRBJ2-7; v_call: TRBV4-2; cdr3_aa: CASSDRVYEQYF; cdr3_nt: TGTGCCAGCAGCGACAGGGTCTACGAGCAGTACTTC
clone_size: many; d_call: -; j_call: TRBJ1-1; v_call: TRBV6-2/TRBV6-3; cdr3_aa: CASSSGQNTEAFF; cdr3_nt: TGTGCCAGCAGTTCCGGACAGAACACTGAAGCTTTCTTT
clone_size: few; d_call: TRBD1; j_call: TRBJ1-1; v_call: TRBV20-1; cdr3_aa: CSGETGGDDTEAFF; cdr3_nt: TGCAGTGGTGAGACAGGGGGCGACGACACTGAAGCTTTCTTT
clone_size: -; d_call: TRBD2; j_call: TRBJ2-7; v_call: TRBV3-1; cdr3_aa: CASSRGGRFYEQYF; cdr3_nt: TGTGCCAGCAGCCGGGGCGGGAGGTTCTACGAGCAGTACTTC
clone_size: many; d_call: -; j_call: TRBJ2-3; v_call: TRBV6-5; cdr3_aa: CASSRPLSTDTQYF; cdr3_nt: TGTGCCAGCAGCCGGCCATTGAGCACAGATACGCAGTATTTT
clone_size: -; d_call: -; j_call: TRBJ1-2; v_call: TRBV30; cdr3_aa: CAWTRTSTNYGYTF; cdr3_nt: TGTGCCTGGACGCGTACCTCTACTAACTATGGCTACACCTTC
clone_size: many; d_call: -; j_call: TRBJ2-5; v_call: TRBV6-2/TRBV6-3; cdr3_aa: CASSYAGKRTQYF; cdr3_nt: TGTGCCAGCAGTTATGCAGGCAAGAGGACCCAGTACTTC
clone_size: few; d_call: TRBD2; j_call: TRBJ2-4; v_call: TRBV28; cdr3_aa: CASPGGQKIAKNIQYF; cdr3_nt: TGTGCCAGCCCGGGGGGGCAAAAGATCGCCAAAAACATTCAGTACTTC
clone_size: few; d_call: -; j_call: TRBJ2-3; v_call: TRBV29-1; cdr3_aa: CSGRSPGRTDTQYF; cdr3_nt: TGCAGCGGAAGATCCCCGGGGAGGACAGATACGCAGTATTTT
clone_size: many; d_call: -; j_call: TRBJ2-3; v_call: TRBV5-1; cdr3_aa: CASSPPLETDTQYF; cdr3_nt: TGCGCCAGCAGCCCGCCTCTGGAAACAGATACGCAGTATTTT
clone_size: few; d_call: TRBD2; j_call: TRBJ2-2; v_call: TRBV29-1; cdr3_aa: CSARLAGGSGELFF; cdr3_nt: TGCAGCGCCCGCCTAGCGGGCGGCTCTGGGGAGCTGTTTTTT
clone_size: many; d_call: -; j_call: TRBJ2-5; v_call: TRBV5-1; cdr3_aa: CASSLGLMTSETQYF; cdr3_nt: TGCGCCAGCAGCTTGGGTCTAATGACGTCAGAGACCCAGTACTTC
clone_size: -; d_call: -; j_call: TRBJ1-3; v_call: TRBV11-2; cdr3_aa: CASSEDRGTIYF; cdr3_nt: TGTGCCAGCAGCGAAGACCGAGGGACCATATATTTT
clone_size: -; d_call: -; j_call: TRBJ1-1; v_call: TRBV2; cdr3_aa: CASRASGNTEAFF; cdr3_nt: TGTGCCAGCAGGGCTTCAGGGAACACTGAAGCTTTCTTT
clone_size: few; d_call: -; j_call: TRBJ1-6; v_call: TRBV3-1; cdr3_aa: CASSHGPSLPLHF; cdr3_nt: TGTGCCAGCAGCCACGGTCCAAGTTTGCCCCTCCACTTT
clone_size: many; d_call: -; j_call: TRBJ2-5; v_call: TRBV7-9; cdr3_aa: CASSPGQGYETQYF; cdr3_nt: TGTGCCAGCAGCCCCGGCCAGGGGTACGAGACCCAGTACTTC
clone_size: few; d_call: -; j_call: TRBJ1-6; v_call: TRBV6-5; cdr3_aa: CASSYGAGSYNSPLHF; cdr3_nt: TGTGCCAGCAGTTACGGCGCAGGGAGCTATAATTCACCCCTCCACTTT
clone_size: -; d_call: -; j_call: TRBJ2-5; v_call: TRBV7-2; cdr3_aa: CASSFLQGGETQYF; cdr3_nt: TGTGCCAGCAGCTTTTTACAGGGCGGCGAGACCCAGTACTTC
clone_size: few; d_call: -; j_call: TRBJ1-6; v_call: TRBV23-1; cdr3_aa: CASSHWTAWSPLHF; cdr3_nt: TGCGCCAGCAGTCATTGGACGGCATGGTCACCCCTCCACTTT
clone_size: many; d_call: -; j_call: TRBJ2-5; v_call: TRBV7-2; cdr3_aa: CASRSPGAQETQYF; cdr3_nt: TGTGCCAGCAGATCTCCGGGGGCCCAAGAGACCCAGTACTTC
clone_size: few; d_call: TRBD2; j_call: TRBJ2-7; v_call: TRBV5-1; cdr3_aa: CASGVNPGTSGATYEQYF; cdr3_nt: TGCGCCAGCGGAGTAAATCCCGGGACTAGCGGGGCCACCTACGAGCAGTACTTC
clone_size: many; d_call: -; j_call: TRBJ2-7; v_call: TRBV29-1; cdr3_aa: CSVIGRYSYEQYF; cdr3_nt: TGCAGCGTTATTGGCAGGTACTCCTACGAGCAGTACTTC
clone_size: -; d_call: -; j_call: TRBJ1-1; v_call: TRBV10-3; cdr3_aa: CAISEVQGRKNTEAFF; cdr3_nt: TGTGCCATCAGTGAGGTCCAGGGGCGGAAGAACACTGAAGCTTTCTTT
clone_size: -; d_call: -; j_call: TRBJ1-4; v_call: TRBV29-1; cdr3_aa: CSVRAAEKLFF; cdr3_nt: TGCAGCGTCCGGGCTGCTGAAAAACTGTTTTTT
clone_size: -; d_call: -; j_call: TRBJ2-5; v_call: TRBV29-1; cdr3_aa: CSVVLLGGSYQETQYF; cdr3_nt: TGCAGCGTTGTCCTACTAGGAGGATCCTACCAAGAGACCCAGTACTTC
clone_size: -; d_call: TRBD2; j_call: TRBJ2-3; v_call: TRBV30; cdr3_aa: CAWSVGLGVTDTQYF; cdr3_nt: TGTGCCTGGAGTGTGGGACTAGGAGTCACAGATACGCAGTATTTT
clone_size: many; d_call: TRBD2; j_call: TRBJ2-1; v_call: TRBV20-1; cdr3_aa: CSALAESAYNEQFF; cdr3_nt: TGCAGTGCCCTAGCGGAGTCAGCCTACAATGAGCAGTTCTTC
clone_size: -; d_call: TRBD1; j_call: TRBJ2-7; v_call: TRBV5-1; cdr3_aa: CASSLEGQGANYEQYF; cdr3_nt: TGCGCCAGCAGCTTGGAAGGACAGGGGGCGAACTACGAGCAGTACTTC